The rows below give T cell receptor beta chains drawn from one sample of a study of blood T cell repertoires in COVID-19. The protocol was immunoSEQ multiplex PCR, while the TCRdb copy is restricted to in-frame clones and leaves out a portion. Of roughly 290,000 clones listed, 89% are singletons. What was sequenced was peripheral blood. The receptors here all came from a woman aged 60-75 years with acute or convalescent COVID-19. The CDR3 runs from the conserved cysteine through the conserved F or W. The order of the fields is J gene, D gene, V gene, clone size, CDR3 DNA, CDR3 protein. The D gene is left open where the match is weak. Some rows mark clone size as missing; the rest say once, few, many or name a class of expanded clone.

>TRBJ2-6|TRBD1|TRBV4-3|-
TGCGCCAGCAGCCATGGGACAGGGGTCAACTCTGGGGCCAACGTCCTGACTTTC
CASSHGTGVNSGANVLTF
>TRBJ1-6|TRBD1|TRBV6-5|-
TGTGCCAGCAGTTCCGACAGGGGATATTCACCCCTCCACTTT
CASSSDRGYSPLHF
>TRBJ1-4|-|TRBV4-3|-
TGCGCCAGCAGCCAAGAGGAAGGTCGCGGTGAAAAACTGTTTTTT
CASSQEEGRGEKLFF
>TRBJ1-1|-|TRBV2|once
TGTGCCAGCGGCCCCCAAAGGACAGTGAACACTGAAGCTTTCTTT
CASGPQRTVNTEAFF
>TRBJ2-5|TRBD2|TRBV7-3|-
TGTGCCAGCAGCCCGGGACTAGCGGGAGGGCCTTGGGAGACCCAGTACTTC
CASSPGLAGGPWETQYF
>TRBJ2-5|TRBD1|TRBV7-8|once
TGTGCCAGCGGGACAGGGACCCGGGAGACCCAGTACTTC
CASGTGTRETQYF
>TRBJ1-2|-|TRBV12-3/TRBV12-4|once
TGTGCCAGCAGTTTAGGCAGGGGCTATGGCTACACCTTC
CASSLGRGYGYTF
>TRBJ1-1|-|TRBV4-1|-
TGCGCCAGCAGCCAAGATCAGGGGACCGAAGCTTTCTTT
CASSQDQGTEAFF
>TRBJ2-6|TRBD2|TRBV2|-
TGTGCCAGCAGTTACAGACTAGCGGGGGGGCTCGGGGCCAACGTCCTGACTTTC
CASSYRLAGGLGANVLTF
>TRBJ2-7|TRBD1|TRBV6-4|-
TGTGCCAGCAGTGCCTATTCCGACTTGAGGGGGCTTTGCGAGCAGTACTTC
CASSAYSDLRGLCEQYF
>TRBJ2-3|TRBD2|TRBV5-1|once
TGCGCCAGCAGCCCAAGAGGACGCAAGGGACTAGCGGGAGGGCCAACCACAGATACGCAGTATTTT
CASSPRGRKGLAGGPTTDTQYF
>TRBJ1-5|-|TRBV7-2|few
TGTGCCAGCAGCTATAGCAGCCAGCCCCAGCATTTT
CASSYSSQPQHF